Presented here are 29 T cell receptor beta chains from one specimen sequenced in a study of T-cell memory formation after mild COVID-19. TCRdb reprocessed the 5' RACE reads via MiXCR and lists one record per CDR3 protein. The repertoire holds 50,000 to 70,000 distinct CDR3 sequences, with 10% to 15% as singletons. Sequencing was carried out using PBMCs or a T cell subset sorted from them (not recorded which). Receptors originate from a man aged 18 to 35 who had mild COVID-19 (a few samples of this study predate the infection). Cell type and time point are not known.

V gene TRBV4-3 combines with J gene TRBJ1-3; tentatively, D is TRBD1 (6 bases). V dropped 4 bases and J dropped 3 bases, with 13 bases sitting between them. The CDR3 has 15 amino acids. The V gene's germline CDR1 is LGHNA and CDR2 YSLEER. The CDR3 here is CASSPQTGGGNTIYF. As DNA, the CDR3 is TGCGCCAGCAGCCCACAGACAGGAGGTGGAAACACCATATATTTT.

This clonotype has more than one count but fewer than ten. The chain links TRBV7-3 to TRBJ2-1; D perhaps matches TRBD2 (6 bases). The CDR3 totals 17 residues. CDR1 is SGHTA and CDR2 is FQGTGA in the germline V gene. Trimming removed 5 bases from V and 1 base from J, with 18 bases in between. The CDR3 region is CASSPQGLSASYNEQFF. As DNA, the CDR3 is TGTGCCAGCAGCCCCCAGGGACTCAGCGCGTCCTACAATGAGCAGTTCTTC.

This clonotype was picked up a small number of times. The V call is TRBV7-6, the J call TRBJ2-3; maybe TRBD2 (6 bases). The germline gives CDR1 SGHVS, CDR2 FNYEAQ. The CDR3 has 14 amino acids. The V gene lost 4 bases and the J gene lost 4 bases, with 12 bases spanning the gap. The CDR3 protein is CASSSGTPSDTQYF. The DNA for the CDR3 is TGTGCCAGCAGCTCCGGGACTCCTTCAGATACGCAGTATTTT.

This chain joins TRBV7-2 and TRBJ1-6; D ambiguous. CDR1 is SGHTA and CDR2 is FQGNSA in the germline V gene. V was pared by 7 bases and J by 6 bases, with 16 bases between. There are 15 residues in the CDR3. The CDR3: CASTSGGWGNSPLHF. In DNA form, the CDR3 reads TGTGCCAGCACCTCAGGTGGCTGGGGTAATTCACCCCTCCACTTT. The full variable domain, with the rest looked up from reference TRBV7-2 and TRBJ1-6, is GAGVSQSPSNKVTEKGKDVELRCDPISGHTALYWYRQSLGQGLEFLIYFQGNSAPDKSGLPSDRFSAERTGGSVSTLTIQRTQQEDSAVYLCASTSGGWGNSPLHFGNGTRLTVT.

This chain joins TRBV5-1 and TRBJ2-3; D ambiguous. With 0 bases removed from V and 3 bases from J, the gap between germline ends came to 11 bases. CDR1 is SGHRS, CDR2 YFSETQ, per germline. The CDR3 loop spans 15 amino acids. DNA of the CDR3: TGCGCCAGCAGCTTGGCCACACCCGAAACAGATACGCAGTATTTT. Translating it yields CASSLATPETDTQYF.

The CDR3 DNA is TGCGCCAGCAGCCCCTACGGTGGGGGCGGTGGAAACACCATATATTTT. Its protein product is CASSPYGGGGGNTIYF. The V gene is TRBV5-1, the J gene TRBJ1-3; TRBD1 might be the D (6 bases). The CDR3 contains 16 residues. With 4 bases removed from V and 3 bases from J, the gap between germline ends came to 17 bases. Per the germline V gene, CDR1 is SGHRS and CDR2 is YFSETQ.

A few counts support this clonotype. The rearrangement joins TRBV15 to TRBJ1-6; possibly TRBD1 for D (6 bases). CDR3 length: 15 amino acids. Germline CDR1 is LNHNV and CDR2 is YYDKDF (reference sequence). The V and J ends lost 3 bases and 8 bases respectively, with 14 bases between them. The CDR3 region has the DNA TGTGCCACCAGCAGCAACAGGGTAGGGTATTCACCCCTCCACTTT. Amino acids: CATSSNRVGYSPLHF.

This clonotype is medium-sized. The CDR3 DNA reads TGTGCCAGCAGCTCCCGGCAGGGCAGAATCAATGAGCAGTTCTTC. Its protein is CASSSRQGRINEQFF. J is TRBJ2-1 and V is TRBV7-3; TRBD1 might be the D (5 bases). The CDR3 runs to 15 residues. Trimming removed 4 bases from V and 6 bases from J, with 16 bases in between. CDR1 and CDR2 from the germline V gene are SGHTA and FQGTGA.

This clonotype was counted a few times. The CDR3 here is CASSQGASYNEQFF. The CDR3 coding sequence is TGTGCCAGCAGCCAGGGGGCGTCCTACAATGAGCAGTTCTTC. The chain uses TRBV4-2 and TRBJ2-1; D is possibly TRBD1 (6 bases). Germline CDR1 reads LGHNA; CDR2 reads YNFKEQ. Trimming shortened V by 3 bases and J by 1 base, and 7 bases separated the two germline ends. The CDR3 covers 14 residues.

The gene calls are TRBV6-2 or TRBV6-3 and TRBJ1-4, with D maybe TRBD1 (5 bases). Germline loops: CDR1 MNHEY, CDR2 SVGEGT. The CDR3 has 12 amino acids. Trimming removed 4 bases from V and 9 bases from J, with 9 bases in between. The CDR3 DNA reads TGTGCCAGCAGTTCGCAGGGAAAAAAACTGTTTTTT. As protein: CASSSQGKKLFF.

This clonotype was detected a few times. This chain uses TRBV29-1 with TRBJ2-3; TRBD2 might be the D (5 bases). Trimming shortened V by 0 bases and J by 4 bases, and 11 bases separated the two germline ends. Per the germline V gene, CDR1 is SQVTM and CDR2 is ANQGSEA. The CDR3 runs to 14 residues. In nucleotides, the CDR3 is TGCAGCGTTGAAGAATATCGGGGTGCAGATACGCAGTATTTT. Encoded protein: CSVEEYRGADTQYF.

This clonotype was detected only a few times. DNA for the CDR3: TGCAGTGCTAGGACCTTGGGGAACACTGAAGCTTTCTTT. It is translated as CSARTLGNTEAFF. The rearrangement uses TRBV20-1 and TRBJ1-1, with D unresolved. The length of the CDR3 is 13 residues. Germline loops: CDR1 DFQATT, CDR2 SNEGSKA (reference sequence). V shed 3 bases and J shed 1 base, with 9 bases lying between them.

This clonotype was seen more than once but under ten times. The V call is TRBV2, the J call TRBJ2-2; D uncertain. V was trimmed by 3 bases and J by 9 bases, leaving 5 bases between them. The CDR3 runs to 11 residues. From germline, CDR1 is SNHLY and CDR2 FYNNEI. CDR3 in amino acids: CASSDYRELFF. The CDR3 coding sequence is TGTGCCAGCAGTGATTACAGGGAGCTGTTTTTT.

The CDR3, as DNA: TGTGCCAGCTCCGGACACGCGAACACTGAAGCTTTCTTT. This codes for CASSGHANTEAFF. The chain has TRBV18 and TRBJ1-1, with a possible D match to TRBD1 (5 bases). CDR3 length: 13 amino acids. Germline CDR1 and CDR2: KGHSH and LQKENI. The germline V and J ends were trimmed by 6 bases and 1 base, with 9 bases remaining between them.

Many counts were recorded for this clonotype. J is TRBJ1-1 and V is TRBV6-5; D is perhaps TRBD1 (6 bases). The CDR3 is made up of 12 amino acids. V shed 6 bases and J shed 4 bases, with 9 bases lying between them. Germline-derived CDR1 and CDR2 are MNHEY and SVGAGI. CDR3 amino acids: CASRRGATEAFF. The DNA for the CDR3 is TGTGCCAGCAGAAGGGGGGCCACTGAAGCTTTCTTT.

This clonotype was seen ten or more times. The V gene is TRBV9, the J gene TRBJ2-4; 7 bases line up with TRBD1. V dropped 0 bases and J dropped 9; count of bases not matched to a gene: 24. CDR3 length: 20 amino acids. Germline CDR1 reads SGDLS; CDR2 reads YYNGEE. The CDR3 bases are TGTGCCAGCAGCGTAGCATCACCGCACTACATTGGGACAGCCGTGAGCATTCAGTACTTC. Translation gives CASSVASPHYIGTAVSIQYF.

The genes are TRBV18 and TRBJ2-1; D is perhaps TRBD2 (7 bases). The CDR3 spans 14 residues. The germline V gene encodes CDR1 KGHSH and CDR2 LQKENI. Trimming left V 3 bases short and J 9 bases short, with 15 bases between. CDR3 nucleotide sequence: TGTGCCAGCTCACCGGGGGGGGCCTTTGGTGAGCAGTTCTTC. Protein sequence: CASSPGGAFGEQFF.

In DNA, the CDR3 is TGCGCCAGCAGCTATTCTCGGGAGGATGCTAACTATGGCTACACCTTC. It codes for CASSYSREDANYGYTF. The chain recombines TRBV4-3 with TRBJ1-2; no clear D. The germline gives CDR1 LGHNA, CDR2 YSLEER. The CDR3 is 16 residues long. The V end lost 5 bases, the J end lost 0 bases, and 16 bases lay between the germline ends.

A few counts support this clonotype. The chain is built from TRBV5-1 and TRBJ1-2, with 7 bases fitting TRBD1. The trim removed 4 bases at V and 4 bases at J, leaving 7 bases unmatched. Germline loops: CDR1 SGHRS, CDR2 YFSETQ. The CDR3 loop spans 14 amino acids. CDR3 residues: CASSISTGSYGYTF. The DNA for the CDR3 is TGCGCCAGCAGCATTTCGACAGGGAGCTATGGCTACACCTTC.

This chain joins TRBV12-3 or TRBV12-4 and TRBJ1-3; D is perhaps TRBD1 (5 bases). V was trimmed by 3 bases and J by 4 bases, leaving 7 bases between them. The CDR3 is 13 amino acids. This CDR3 reads CASSFRQGNTIYF. CDR3 DNA sequence: TGTGCCAGCAGTTTCAGACAGGGAAACACCATATATTTT.

The rearrangement joins TRBV3-1 to TRBJ2-7; 8 positions match TRBD2. This CDR3 comprises 14 residues. Germline lookup yields CDR1 LGHDT and CDR2 YNNKEL (reference sequence). J lost 5 bases, V lost 7 bases, and 10 bases had no gene match. CDR3 sequence reads: CASTRSGGGNEQYF. The CDR3 nucleotides read TGTGCCAGCACCCGAAGCGGGGGTGGAAACGAGCAGTACTTC.

This clonotype was counted between two and nine times. The genes are TRBV25-1 and TRBJ2-1; TRBD2 is a possible D gene (7 bases). In germline, CDR1 is MGHDK, CDR2 SYGVNS. The V gene lost 6 bases and the J gene lost 2 bases, with 20 bases spanning the gap. CDR3 length: 17 residues. CDR3 DNA sequence: TGTGCCAGCAGCGGTCGGTCCCCCGGGGGGCCCTACAATGAGCAGTTCTTC. This encodes CASSGRSPGGPYNEQFF.

The J gene is TRBJ1-5, the V gene TRBV5-4; no clear D gene. Germline CDR1 SGHNT, CDR2 YYREEE (reference sequence). This CDR3 is built from 17 residues. V dropped 1 base and J dropped 2 bases, with 16 bases sitting between them. Here the CDR3 reads CASSLPDEPSRNQPQHF. The CDR3 nucleotides are TGTGCCAGCAGCTTGCCGGACGAGCCCTCCCGCAATCAGCCCCAGCATTTT. The complete variable domain, with remaining parts taken from reference TRBV5-4 and TRBJ1-5, reads ETGVTQSPTHLIKTRGQQVTLRCSSQSGHNTVSWYQQALGQGPQFIFQYYREEENGRGNFPPRFSGLQFPNYSSELNVNALELDDSALYLCASSLPDEPSRNQPQHFGDGTRLSIL.

This clonotype showed up just once. The chain joins TRBV14 to TRBJ1-2; D might be TRBD1 (5 bases). Germline V gene lookup returns CDR1 SGHDN and CDR2 FVKESK. The ends were cut back, 1 base at V and 4 bases at J, with 10 bases in the middle. This CDR3 is built from 14 residues. CDR3 bases: TGTGCCAGCAGCCAAGTTACGCAGGGCTATGGCTACACCTTC. This codes for CASSQVTQGYGYTF.

This clonotype was found many times. The chain links TRBV20-1 to TRBJ2-5; D is perhaps TRBD1 or TRBD2 (5 bases each). The CDR3 is 14 residues long. V gave up 4 bases and J gave up 7 bases, with 19 bases separating them. The germline V gene encodes CDR1 DFQATT and CDR2 SNEGSKA (reference sequence). As DNA, the CDR3 is TGCAGTGCTACCGTCGGGGCTAGTAAGGGGACCCAGTACTTC. As protein: CSATVGASKGTQYF.

At least ten counts were recorded for this clonotype. The chain recombines TRBV29-1 with TRBJ2-2; 14 bases line up with TRBD2. The CDR3 runs to 15 residues. J gave up 6 bases and V 3 bases, and 3 bases lay outside the gene matches. CDR1 SQVTM and CDR2 ANQGSEA come from the germline V gene. The CDR3 sequence: CSVDGLAGGSGELFF. CDR3 DNA sequence: TGCAGCGTTGACGGACTAGCGGGGGGATCCGGGGAGCTGTTTTTT.

V is TRBV6-5 and J is TRBJ2-7; 9 nucleotides match TRBD1. Trimming took 0 bases from V and 2 from J; bases not matched to a gene: 2. Germline loops: CDR1 MNHEY, CDR2 SVGAGI. The CDR3 runs to 15 residues. CDR3 protein: CASSYSRQGAYEQYF. CDR3 nucleotides: TGTGCCAGCAGTTACTCGAGACAGGGGGCCTACGAGCAGTACTTC.

This clonotype was counted at least ten times. The chain uses TRBV7-9 and TRBJ1-2, with 7 bases matching TRBD1. The V gene's germline CDR1 is SEHNR and CDR2 FQNEAQ (reference sequence). This CDR3 spans 15 amino acids. Trimming took 3 bases from V and 5 from J; bases not matched to a gene: 9. DNA for the CDR3: TGTGCCAGCAGCTTTGGGAGAGGGGGCGCTTATGGCTACACCTTC. Translating gives CASSFGRGGAYGYTF.

This clonotype was seen ten or more times. This rearrangement joins TRBV4-1 to TRBJ2-7; D may be TRBD1 or TRBD2 (5 bases each). There are 11 residues in the CDR3. Trimming cost V 4 bases and J 7 bases, with 8 bases left between them. Looked up from germline, CDR1 is MGHRA and CDR2 is YSYEKL. CDR3 in amino acids: CASSLEGEQYF. The CDR3 nucleotides are TGCGCCAGCAGCCTTGAGGGGGAGCAGTACTTC.